Presented here are 20 T cell receptor beta chains from one specimen sequenced in a study of T cells in Graves' hyperthyroidism and ophthalmopathy. The CDR3 regions of TCR beta were amplified from RNA transcripts. Using the HTBI primer set, a first-round RT-PCR was run on the TCR CDR3. In TCRdb, the multiplex PCR reads were re-called with MiXCR into one record per CDR3 protein. The repertoire has about 420,000 distinct CDR3 sequences, 15% to 18% of them found once; the top ten carry roughly 8%. Sequencing was performed on blood. These receptors were taken from a young woman with Graves' hyperthyroidism.

At least ten counts were recorded for this clonotype. V and J are TRBV7-8 and TRBJ1-2; D perhaps matches TRBD1 (5 bases). This CDR3 contains 14 residues. Germline V CDR1 and CDR2: SGHVS, FQNEAQ. V was pared by 1 base and J by 4 bases, with 10 bases between. CDR3 nucleotide sequence: TGTGCCAGCAGCTTAGAGACAGTAAGCTATGGCTACACCTTC. As protein: CASSLETVSYGYTF.

This clonotype was detected many times. The chain couples TRBV2 to TRBJ1-1; D remains ambiguous. V lost 4 bases and J lost 5, with 11 bases in between. CDR3 length: 13 residues. Per the germline V gene, CDR1 is SNHLY and CDR2 is FYNNEI. CDR3 bases: TGTGCCAGCAGTGTCGTCAGTATGACTGAAGCTTTCTTT. It translates to CASSVVSMTEAFF.

This clonotype was seen at least ten times. The chain links TRBV7-9 to TRBJ2-3, with 8 bases identical to TRBD2. CDR1 and CDR2 (germline): SEHNR, FQNEAQ (reference sequence). The CDR3 totals 16 residues. Unmatched junction bases numbered 11, after V lost 1 base and J lost 8 bases. The CDR3 loop is CASSLEAAGDWSTQYF. Here the CDR3 DNA reads TGTGCCAGCAGCTTAGAGGCAGCGGGGGACTGGAGTACGCAGTATTTT.

This clonotype came up a few times. V is TRBV20-1 and J is TRBJ2-2; TRBD2 aligns across 11 bases. J lost 7 bases, V lost 3 bases, and 7 bases had no gene match. Germline values: CDR1 DFQATT, CDR2 SNEGSKA (reference sequence). The CDR3 has 15 residues. CDR3 nucleotide sequence: TGCAGTGCTAGGATTAGCGGGGGGGCAGTCGGGGAGCTGTTTTTT. Its protein is CSARISGGAVGELFF.

Ten or more counts support this clonotype. The CDR3 region has the DNA TGTGCCAGCAGGAAAACGGACAGGGGGAACACTGAAGCTTTCTTT. Translating gives CASRKTDRGNTEAFF. The J gene is TRBJ1-1, the V gene TRBV12-3 or TRBV12-4, with 9 bases identical to TRBD1. CDR3 length: 15 amino acids. V shed 6 bases, J shed 1 base, and the junction held 6 bases outside the gene matches.

Ten or more counts support this clonotype. V is TRBV12-3 or TRBV12-4 and J is TRBJ2-1; TRBD2 might be the D (5 bases). This CDR3 region has 12 residues. V lost 5 bases to trimming and J lost 9 bases, with 11 bases between them. CDR3 region: CASSLKGGEQFF. CDR3 coding DNA: TGTGCCAGCAGTCTGAAAGGAGGTGAGCAGTTCTTC.

This clonotype was seen at least ten times. This chain joins TRBV28 and TRBJ2-4; D is perhaps TRBD1 (5 bases). Trimming pared 2 bases from V and 8 bases from J, leaving 10 bases between. Germline lookup yields CDR1 MDHEN and CDR2 SYDVKM. The CDR3 consists of 13 residues. DNA of the CDR3: TGTGCCAGCAGTTTAAGGGGAACAGACATTCAGTACTTC. Protein product: CASSLRGTDIQYF.

This clonotype appeared many times. The chain uses TRBV20-1 and TRBJ2-3, with 8 bases identical to TRBD1. Germline trimming cut 6 bases from V and 6 bases from J; bases unmatched to any gene: 17. In germline, CDR1 is DFQATT, CDR2 SNEGSKA (reference sequence). The CDR3 is 16 residues long. CDR3 DNA: TGCAGTGCATCCCCGGCCCAGGGGGCGTTCAGGGATACGCAGTATTTT. It specifies CSASPAQGAFRDTQYF.

This clonotype has ten or more counts. The CDR3 nucleotides are TGCAGTGCTCCGGGGACAGCTGGAAACACCATATATTTT. Protein sequence: CSAPGTAGNTIYF. The V gene is TRBV20-1, the J gene TRBJ1-3; TRBD1 matches 7 bases. This CDR3 comprises 13 residues. Germline V gene data show CDR1 as DFQATT and CDR2 as SNEGSKA (reference sequence). V shed 5 bases and J 2 bases; nucleotides not matched to a gene: 3.

This clonotype was counted many times. This chain uses TRBV20-1 with TRBJ1-5, with 12 bases that match TRBD1. Trimming took 2 bases from V and 7 from J; bases not matched to a gene: 6. The CDR3 sequence is 15 residues long. CDR1 is DFQATT and CDR2 is SNEGSKA in the germline V gene (reference sequence). CDR3 residues: CSARWDRGRGQPQHF. As DNA, the CDR3 is TGCAGTGCTAGATGGGACAGGGGGCGCGGGCAGCCCCAGCATTTT.

The rearrangement joins TRBV7-9 to TRBJ1-2; D ambiguous. V was trimmed by 2 bases and J by 4 bases, leaving 17 bases between them. There are 16 residues in the CDR3. Germline loops: CDR1 SEHNR, CDR2 FQNEAQ (reference sequence). DNA of the CDR3: TGTGCCAGCAGCTTATCCCTTGAGGCAGCCTTCTATGGCTACACCTTC. Amino acids: CASSLSLEAAFYGYTF. Drawing the rest from reference TRBV7-9 and TRBJ1-2, the complete variable domain is DTGVSQNPRHKITKRGQNVTFRCDPISEHNRLYWYRQTLGQGPEFLTYFQNEAQLEKSRLLSDRFSAERPKGSFSTLEIQRTEQGDSAMYLCASSLSLEAAFYGYTFGSGTRLTVV.

The sample holds many counts of this clonotype. The chain employs TRBV4-1 and TRBJ2-5, with D possibly being TRBD2 (5 bases). V lost 4 bases, J lost 5 bases, and 17 bases lay in between. The germline V gene has CDR1 MGHRA and CDR2 YSYEKL. This CDR3 has 15 residues. CDR3 residues: CASSPLRAVGETQYF. As DNA, the CDR3 is TGCGCCAGCAGCCCTTTGCGGGCGGTCGGGGAGACCCAGTACTTC.

This clonotype has only a few counts. The CDR3 region has the DNA TGTGCCGTATCGGACAGGGTCGGCACTGAAGCTTTCTTT. Translation gives CAVSDRVGTEAFF. The V call is TRBV24-1, the J call TRBJ1-1, with 8 bases that match TRBD1. CDR3 length: 13 residues. V trimming: 12 bases; J trimming: 4 bases; junction bases outside the gene matches: 9. The V gene's germline CDR1 is KGHDR and CDR2 SFDVKD.

This sequence joins TRBV27 and TRBJ2-2; the D is unclear. V lost 2 bases and J 4 bases, leaving 14 bases between the germline ends. Germline CDR1 MNHEY, CDR2 SMNVEV (reference sequence). The CDR3 spans 16 residues. In DNA form, the CDR3 reads TGTGCCAGCAGTTTACGGGCTTCGACGGGCACCGGGGAGCTGTTTTTT. Protein sequence: CASSLRASTGTGELFF.

The chain joins TRBV4-1 to TRBJ2-6, with a possible D match to TRBD1 (5 bases). CDR3 length: 17 residues. Trimming shortened V by 0 bases and J by 4 bases, and 13 bases separated the two germline ends. CDR1 and CDR2 from the germline V gene are MGHRA and YSYEKL. CDR3 in amino acids: CASSQDLTAKGANVLTF. In DNA, the CDR3 is TGCGCCAGCAGCCAAGATCTGACAGCCAAGGGGGCCAACGTCCTGACTTTC.

In this sample, this clonotype turned up many times. One junction end does not reproduce the germline sequence, and a read error may be involved. J is TRBJ2-7 and V is TRBV20-1; 11 nucleotides line up with TRBD2. The CDR3 is made up of 14 amino acids. The V gene's germline CDR1 is DFQATT and CDR2 SNEGSKA (reference sequence). CDR3 in amino acids: CSGRVAGGSYEQYF. As DNA, the CDR3 is TGCAGTGGTAGAGTAGCGGGAGGGTCCTACGAGCAGTACTTC.

This clonotype occurred many times. The chain is built from TRBV11-3 and TRBJ1-2, with no clear D. Germline assignment: CDR1 SGHNT and CDR2 YENEEA. The CDR3 is made up of 14 amino acids. The V gene lost 6 bases and the J gene lost 2 bases, with 13 bases spanning the gap. Here the CDR3 reads CASSSRASNYGYTF. CDR3 nucleotide sequence: TGTGCCAGCAGTTCCCGGGCCAGCAACTATGGCTACACCTTC. The variable domain in full, with the rest retrieved from reference TRBV11-3 and TRBJ1-2, is EAGVVQSPRYKIIEKKQPVAFWCNPISGHNTLYWYLQNLGQGPELLIRYENEEAVDDSQLPKDRFSAERLKGVDSTLKIQPAELGDSAVYLCASSSRASNYGYTFGSGTRLTVV.

This chain joins TRBV6-2 or TRBV6-3 and TRBJ2-7, with a possible D match to TRBD1 (6 bases). Germline loops: CDR1 MNHEY, CDR2 SVGEGT. V was cut by 6 bases and J by 3 bases, with 12 bases left in between. The CDR3 has 13 amino acids. Here the CDR3 reads CASRRGQRYEQYF. As DNA, the CDR3 is TGTGCCAGCAGACGAGGACAGCGCTACGAGCAGTACTTC.

Regarding this clonotype: At one boundary the junction diverges from the germline segment, which might be a read error. This sequence joins TRBV12-3 or TRBV12-4 and TRBJ2-3; no firm D call. The CDR3 is 16 amino acids. In DNA form, the CDR3 reads TGTGTCAGCATGGGCGCTGATTCTGCTAGCACAGATACGCAGTATTTT. Its protein product is CVSMGADSASTDTQYF.

The V call is TRBV7-3, the J call TRBJ2-1, with unresolved D. Trimming pared 1 base from V and 4 bases from J, leaving 11 bases between. Germline loops: CDR1 SGHTA, CDR2 FQGTGA. The CDR3 runs 15 residues. The chain's CDR3 is CASSLSSVRYNEQFF. CDR3 DNA sequence: TGTGCCAGCAGCTTAAGTTCAGTGCGGTACAATGAGCAGTTCTTC.